A single sample is the source of the 3 T cell receptor beta chains below, sequenced in a study of T cells in Graves' hyperthyroidism and ophthalmopathy. TCR beta CDR3 regions were amplified from RNA. First-round RT-PCR of the TCR CDR3 relied on the HTBI primer set. One entry per CDR3 protein, called by TCRdb with MiXCR from the multiplex PCR reads. The sample shows 650,000 to 850,000 distinct CDR3 sequences, approximately 18% of them seen only once. The sequencing sample was made of blood. The receptors were sampled from a woman in her forties or fifties with Graves' hyperthyroidism that later progressed to Graves' ophthalmopathy.

For the CDR3, the DNA is TGTGCCAGCAGTGATTCGGGCACTGGCTACACCTTC. Translating gives CASSDSGTGYTF. The rearrangement uses TRBV6-1 and TRBJ1-2; the D is unclear. Deletions cut 3 bases from V and 7 bases from J, with 9 bases between. The CDR3 contains 12 residues. Germline V gene data show CDR1 as MNHNS and CDR2 as SASEGT.

The CDR3 here is CSAGRGTGELFF. In nucleotides, the CDR3 is TGCAGTGCTGGACGGGGGACCGGGGAGCTGTTTTTT. The chain joins TRBV20-1 to TRBJ2-2, with TRBD2 as a possible D gene (6 bases). The CDR3 sequence is 12 residues long. Germline CDR1 DFQATT, CDR2 SNEGSKA (reference sequence). Trimming removed 5 bases from V and 5 bases from J, with 9 bases in between.

At least ten counts were recorded for this clonotype. The chain couples TRBV28 to TRBJ2-7; the D gene is possibly TRBD1 (6 bases). CDR1 and CDR2 (germline): MDHEN, SYDVKM. With 6 bases removed from V and 2 bases from J, the gap between germline ends came to 11 bases. The CDR3 is 13 residues long. CDR3 in amino acids: CASSHRGTYEQYF. The CDR3 coding sequence is TGTGCCAGCAGCCATAGGGGGACCTACGAGCAGTACTTC. The whole variable domain, filled in from reference TRBV28 and TRBJ2-7, reads DVKVTQSSRYLVKRTGEKVFLECVQDMDHENMFWYRQDPGLGLRLIYFSYDVKMKEKGDIPEGYSVSREKKERFSLILESASTNQTSMYLCASSHRGTYEQYFGPGTRLTVT.